The 7 T cell receptor beta chains below were found in one sample sequenced in a study of control samples from healthy donors and cancer patients. TCRdb's copy holds only in-frame clones and misses some; the assay was immunoSEQ multiplex PCR. The sample lists approximately 45,000 clones, approximately 90% occurring once. The sample consisted of PBMCs. Receptor source: a middle-aged woman with head and neck cancer.

The rearrangement uses TRBV10-3 and TRBJ1-2, with TRBD1 as a possible D gene (5 bases). The V gene's germline CDR1 is ENHRY and CDR2 SYGVKD. Trimming shortened V by 4 bases and J by 6 bases, and 15 bases separated the two germline ends. This CDR3 has 14 residues. The CDR3 loop reads CAISGPRVGDGYTF. The CDR3 DNA is TGTGCCATCAGTGGGCCCCGGGTAGGGGATGGCTACACCTTC.

The chain recombines TRBV30 with TRBJ1-3, with D possibly matching TRBD1 (5 bases). Germline CDR1 reads GTSNPN; CDR2 reads SVGIG (reference sequence). The CDR3 loop spans 15 amino acids. V was trimmed by 0 bases and J by 5 bases, leaving 14 bases between them. CDR3 in DNA: TGTGCCTGGAGTGTACAGGTCATTAGAAGAAACACCATATATTTT. Residues: CAWSVQVIRRNTIYF.

V and J are TRBV11-2 and TRBJ2-4; no reliable D call. The V gene lost 5 bases and the J gene lost 0 bases, with 14 bases spanning the gap. The germline gives CDR1 SGHAT, CDR2 FQNNGV. The CDR3 has 16 amino acids. The DNA of the CDR3 is TGTGCCAGCAGCCCCAGAACTCAATTAGCCAAAAACATTCAGTACTTC. Its protein is CASSPRTQLAKNIQYF.

V and J are TRBV18 and TRBJ2-3; TRBD1 might be the D (5 bases). Trimming pared 2 bases from V and 2 bases from J, leaving 14 bases between. This CDR3 is built from 16 residues. Germline V gives CDR1 KGHSH, CDR2 LQKENI. The CDR3 DNA is TGTGCCAGCTCACCAGGGAACAGGCCATTCACAGATACGCAGTATTTT. Its protein product is CASSPGNRPFTDTQYF.

The J gene is TRBJ2-1, the V gene TRBV7-3; the D is unclear. V was clipped by 2 bases and J by 5 bases, with 4 bases between them. This CDR3 comprises 12 residues. CDR1 and CDR2 (germline): SGHTA, FQGTGA. CDR3 residues: CASSLGDNEQFF. For the CDR3, the DNA is TGTGCCAGCAGCTTAGGTGACAATGAGCAGTTCTTC. The whole variable domain, remainder taken from reference TRBV7-3 and TRBJ2-1, is GAGVSQTPSNKVTEKGKYVELRCDPISGHTALYWYRQSLGQGPEFLIYFQGTGAADDSGLPNDRFFAVRPEGSVSTLKIQRTERGDSAVYLCASSLGDNEQFFGPGTRLTVL.

This clone was seen only a few times. V and J are TRBV19 and TRBJ1-1; D call uncertain. The CDR3 covers 12 residues. Per the germline V gene, CDR1 is LNHDA and CDR2 is SQIVND (reference sequence). Trimming removed 4 bases from V and 5 bases from J, with 8 bases in between. In DNA form, the CDR3 reads TGTGCCAGTAGTACATCACGTACTGAAGCTTTCTTT. Its protein is CASSTSRTEAFF.

The count of this clone is one. CDR3 nucleotide sequence: TGCGCCAGCAGCCCGGGACAGGGGGCCTCCTACAATGAGCAGTTCTTC. Translation gives CASSPGQGASYNEQFF. The chain uses TRBV5-1 and TRBJ2-1; TRBD1 aligns across 12 bases. The CDR3 totals 16 residues. Germline CDR1 reads SGHRS; CDR2 reads YFSETQ. J gave up 0 bases and V 4 bases, and 2 bases lay outside the gene matches.